The next 5 T cell receptor beta chains were all read from a single sample in a study of blood T cell repertoires in COVID-19. This table comes from immunoSEQ multiplex PCR, and its TCRdb copy is limited to in-frame clones, with some not included. Found here are roughly 150,000 clones, approximately 86% of them singletons; the top ten hold about 8.8%. The sequencing sample was made of peripheral blood. These receptors all stem from a woman at least 80 years old with COVID-19, enrolled during active disease.

The rearrangement links TRBV11-2 to TRBJ2-3, with 9 bases aligning to TRBD2. J gave up 7 bases and V 0 bases, and 5 bases lay outside the gene matches. This CDR3 has 15 residues. CDR1 is SGHAT and CDR2 is FQNNGV in the germline V gene. CDR3 amino acids: CASSLDPAGGNTQYF. The DNA of the CDR3 is TGTGCCAGCAGCTTAGATCCAGCGGGAGGTAATACGCAGTATTTT.

Comments on this clone: Relative to the germline gene, one junction end is altered; a read error may explain this. The chain links TRBV12-3 or TRBV12-4 to TRBJ1-2; tentative D call: TRBD1 (5 bases). The CDR3 sequence is 13 residues long. CDR3 nucleotide sequence: TGTGCCAGCAGCCCTCGACAGCCCTATGACTACACCTTC. Translated: CASSPRQPYDYTF.

The chain joins TRBV28 to TRBJ1-5; TRBD1 matches at 7 bases. V dropped 5 bases and J dropped 3; count of bases not matched to a gene: 10. CDR1 and CDR2 from the germline V gene are MDHEN and SYDVKM. This CDR3 comprises 16 residues. This chain's CDR3 is CASSPTGATSNQPQHF. CDR3 nucleotide sequence: TGTGCCAGCAGTCCTACAGGGGCGACCTCCAATCAGCCCCAGCATTTT.

In this sample, this clone turned up a few times. The V and J genes are TRBV6-6 and TRBJ1-1, with no clear D. The V gene lost 7 bases and the J gene lost 4 bases, with 16 bases spanning the gap. Germline loops: CDR1 MNHNY, CDR2 SVGAGI (reference sequence). CDR3 size: 14 residues. The CDR3 sequence is CASIHQVVSTEAFF. CDR3 coding DNA: TGTGCCAGCATCCACCAGGTCGTGTCCACTGAAGCTTTCTTT.

The chain employs TRBV19 and TRBJ2-1; 8 bases agree with TRBD2. Looked up from germline, CDR1 is LNHDA and CDR2 is SQIVND (reference sequence). The CDR3 contains 14 residues. The V and J ends lost 10 bases and 7 bases, in that order; junction bases with no gene match: 12. The CDR3 nucleotides are TGTGCCACTCGCCTGCGGGAGGTGGTTAATGAGCAGTTCTTC. This gives the protein CATRLREVVNEQFF.